Below are 28 T cell receptor beta chains sequenced from a single sample in a study of blood T cell repertoires in COVID-19. Using immunoSEQ multiplex PCR, the repertoire was profiled, and TCRdb retains in-frame clones only, with some absent. The sample has some 79,000 clones, 75% to 90% seen once. Sequencing was done on a sample of peripheral blood. The receptors stem from a man between 65 and 80 years old with active or convalescent COVID-19.

V usage is TRBV2 and J usage is TRBJ2-7; the D is unclear. The germline CDR1 and CDR2 sequences are SNHLY and FYNNEI. The length of the CDR3 is 14 residues. The ends were cut back, 1 base at V and 1 base at J, with 8 bases in the middle. As DNA, the CDR3 is TGTGCCAGCAGTGAAGGAGCTTTATCCTACGAGCAGTACTTC. Protein product: CASSEGALSYEQYF. The variable domain in full, with the rest retrieved from reference TRBV2 and TRBJ2-7, is EPEVTQTPSHQVTQMGQEVILRCVPISNHLYFYWYRQILGQKVEFLVSFYNNEISEKSEIFDDQFSVERPDGSNFTLKIRSTKLEDSAMYFCASSEGALSYEQYFGPGTRLTVT.

The V and J genes are TRBV19 and TRBJ1-5; 7 bases match TRBD1. The CDR3 totals 15 residues. V trimming: 5 bases; J trimming: 0 bases; junction bases outside the gene matches: 4. Germline V gene lookup returns CDR1 LNHDA and CDR2 SQIVND (reference sequence). CDR3 nucleotides: TGTGCCAGTAGTGGGGGACAGCCTAGCAATCAGCCCCAGCATTTT. It translates to CASSGGQPSNQPQHF.

V and J are TRBV18 and TRBJ1-2, with 12 bases that match TRBD1. In germline, CDR1 is KGHSH, CDR2 LQKENI. V was pared by 5 bases and J by 4 bases, with 14 bases of the junction left unmatched. CDR3 size: 18 residues. The chain's CDR3 is CASSELGGTGGASYGYTF. CDR3 nucleotides: TGTGCCAGCTCAGAACTAGGCGGGACAGGGGGCGCGAGCTATGGCTACACCTTC.

The chain recombines TRBV6-2 or TRBV6-3 with TRBJ1-6; the D gene is possibly TRBD1 (5 bases). The germline CDR1 and CDR2 sequences are MNHEY and SVGEGT. The CDR3 runs 19 residues. V was shortened by 2 bases and J by 8 bases, with 25 bases between the two germline ends. In nucleotides, the CDR3 is TGTGCCAGCAGTTACCAGGGACCGCGAAGGGGACTTAATGATTCACCCCTCCACTTT. Residues: CASSYQGPRRGLNDSPLHF.

The chain couples TRBV4-1 to TRBJ2-5; TRBD2 agrees at 7 bases. The J segment lost 2 bases and the V segment lost 2 bases, leaving 2 bases of the junction unmatched. The CDR3 runs to 14 residues. Per the germline V gene, CDR1 is MGHRA and CDR2 is YSYEKL. The CDR3 region is CASSQRGEQETQYF. Here the CDR3 DNA reads TGCGCCAGCAGCCAACGGGGGGAGCAAGAGACCCAGTACTTC.

This clone appeared a single time. The chain joins TRBV29-1 to TRBJ2-3; 7 bases agree with TRBD2. Losses at the gene ends were 6 bases for V and 6 bases for J; bases not matched to a gene: 12. The CDR3 has 14 amino acids. CDR1 is SQVTM, CDR2 ANQGSEA, per germline. CDR3 DNA sequence: TGCAGCGTCGCGGGACTACCGGGGATGGATACGCAGTATTTT. Protein: CSVAGLPGMDTQYF.

The chain combines TRBV28 with TRBJ1-4, with D maybe TRBD1 (5 bases). The CDR3 is 12 residues long. The V end lost 8 bases, the J end lost 7 bases, and 11 bases lay between the germline ends. Germline V CDR1 and CDR2: MDHEN, SYDVKM. The CDR3 bases are TGTGCCAGCGGGGGGATGGGTGAAAAACTGTTTTTT. Translated: CASGGMGEKLFF.

The chain recombines TRBV7-2 with TRBJ1-1; D gene ambiguous. Germline V lookup: CDR1 SGHTA, CDR2 FQGNSA. Trimming stripped 5 bases from V and 5 bases from J, with 24 bases between. The CDR3 loop spans 17 amino acids. In DNA form, the CDR3 reads TGTGCCAGCAGCCCTAGATCCGGGGTGAACAGAGGTACTGAAGCTTTCTTT. It translates to CASSPRSGVNRGTEAFF.

The gene calls are TRBV5-6 and TRBJ1-5; D not resolved. Germline CDR1 SGHDT, CDR2 YYEEEE. This CDR3 region has 13 residues. V was cut by 1 base and J by 3 bases, with 5 bases left in between. This CDR3 is CASSLQNNQPQHF. In nucleotides, the CDR3 is TGTGCCAGCAGCTTGCAGAACAATCAGCCCCAGCATTTT.

The genes are TRBV30 and TRBJ2-4, with 11 bases matching TRBD2. Trimming at V came to 2 bases and at J to 1 base, leaving 1 base not matched to a gene. There are 15 residues in the CDR3. The germline CDR1 and CDR2 sequences are GTSNPN and SVGIG (reference sequence). CDR3 protein: CAWSLAGGAKNIQYF. CDR3 coding DNA: TGTGCCTGGAGTCTAGCGGGAGGCGCCAAAAACATTCAGTACTTC. Based on the CDR3 plus reference TRBV30 and TRBJ2-4, the full variable domain is SQTIHQWPATLVQPVGSPLSLECTVEGTSNPNLYWYRQAAGRGLQLLFYSVGIGQISSEVPQNLSASRPQDRQFILSSKKLLLSDSGFYLCAWSLAGGAKNIQYFGAGTRLSVL.

Only a few counts were recorded for this clone. This chain joins TRBV6-4 and TRBJ1-1, with a possible D match to TRBD1 (6 bases). Germline V gene lookup returns CDR1 MRHNA and CDR2 SNTAGT. The CDR3 loop spans 13 amino acids. Trimming left V 6 bases short and J 5 bases short, with 13 bases between. CDR3 in DNA: TGTGCCAGCAGCTGGGGGCAAGGGACTGAAGCTTTCTTT. Translated, it gives CASSWGQGTEAFF.

CDR3 in amino acids: CASSLSRGISSYEQYF. DNA of the CDR3: TGTGCCAGCAGTTTATCCCGCGGGATTAGCTCCTACGAGCAGTACTTC. The genes are TRBV27 and TRBJ2-7; possibly TRBD2 for D (6 bases). From germline, CDR1 is MNHEY and CDR2 SMNVEV (reference sequence). V lost 0 bases and J lost 0, with 12 bases in between. This CDR3 contains 16 residues.

The V call is TRBV12-3 or TRBV12-4, the J call TRBJ1-1; 9 nucleotides line up with TRBD1. The V segment lost 6 bases and the J segment 10 bases; nucleotides outside the gene matches: 6. The CDR3 length is 12 residues. Written as DNA, the CDR3 is TGTGCCAGCAGGCCACAGGGGGCCGGAGCTTTCTTT. It translates to CASRPQGAGAFF.

In this sample, this clone is medium-sized. This chain connects TRBV9 to TRBJ2-1; 13 nucleotides match TRBD2. The CDR3 is 15 residues long. J gave up 9 bases and V 5 bases, and 8 bases lay outside the gene matches. From germline, CDR1 is SGDLS and CDR2 YYNGEE. Written as DNA, the CDR3 is TGTGCCAGCAGTGATGGGACTAGCGGGAACTCTGAGCAGTTCTTC. It encodes CASSDGTSGNSEQFF.

V is TRBV11-3 and J is TRBJ2-3; 8 bases are shared with TRBD1. Germline trimming cut 4 bases from V and 4 bases from J; bases unmatched to any gene: 4. Germline CDR1 is SGHNT and CDR2 is YENEEA. This CDR3 comprises 14 residues. The CDR3 DNA follows: TGTGCCAGCAGCTCCGGACAGGGAGCAGATACGCAGTATTTT. This codes for CASSSGQGADTQYF.

V gene TRBV11-2 combines with J gene TRBJ2-3; 9 bases are a match to TRBD1. Germline V gene lookup returns CDR1 SGHAT and CDR2 FQNNGV. The CDR3 spans 18 residues. J gave up 4 bases and V 5 bases, and 16 bases lay outside the gene matches. CDR3 residues: CASSPRFDYRGRSDTQYF. As DNA, the CDR3 is TGTGCCAGCAGCCCTCGATTTGATTACAGGGGGCGGTCAGATACGCAGTATTTT.

The chain uses TRBV18 and TRBJ2-7, with D tentatively TRBD1 (6 bases). The ends were cut back, 2 bases at V and 5 bases at J, with 16 bases in the middle. Germline V lookup: CDR1 KGHSH, CDR2 LQKENI. This CDR3 has 15 amino acids. DNA for the CDR3: TGTGCCAGCTCACCAAGCAGGGGCCAAGACCACGAGCAGTACTTC. It codes for CASSPSRGQDHEQYF.

The rearrangement joins TRBV19 to TRBJ2-1, with 8 bases identical to TRBD2. The CDR3 contains 16 residues. V was pared by 5 bases and J by 4 bases, with 10 bases of the junction left unmatched. Germline CDR1 is LNHDA and CDR2 is SQIVND (reference sequence). Here the CDR3 DNA reads TGTGCCAGTAGTCGGACTAGCTCAGCGGTATACAATGAGCAGTTCTTC. Its translation: CASSRTSSAVYNEQFF. Complete variable domain (other parts from reference TRBV19 and TRBJ2-1): DGGITQSPKYLFRKEGQNVTLSCEQNLNHDAMYWYRQDPGQGLRLIYYSQIVNDFQKGDIAEGYSVSREKKESFPLTVTSAQKNPTAFYLCASSRTSSAVYNEQFFGPGTRLTVL.

This rearrangement joins TRBV7-9 to TRBJ1-6, with D unclear. The germline V gene encodes CDR1 SEHNR and CDR2 FQNEAQ (reference sequence). CDR3 length: 13 amino acids. The V end was cut by 10 bases, the J end by 6 bases, with 13 bases between. The CDR3 DNA reads as TGTGCCACCCGCGAGGATAGTAATTCACCCCTCCACTTT. It specifies CATREDSNSPLHF. Looking up the rest from reference TRBV7-9 and TRBJ1-6 gives the full variable domain: DTGVSQNPRHKITKRGQNVTFRCDPISEHNRLYWYRQTLGQGPEFLTYFQNEAQLEKSRLLSDRFSAERPKGSFSTLEIQRTEQGDSAMYLCATREDSNSPLHFGNGTRLTVT.

The chain joins TRBV28 to TRBJ2-2, with TRBD2 identical over 8 bases. The germline V gene has CDR1 MDHEN and CDR2 SYDVKM. This CDR3 has 15 residues. Trimming took 7 bases from V and 2 from J; bases not matched to a gene: 6. CDR3: CASIKAGVNTGELFF. The CDR3 region has the DNA TGTGCCAGCATCAAAGCGGGAGTCAACACCGGGGAGCTGTTTTTT.

This chain connects TRBV19 to TRBJ2-2; TRBD2 agrees at 11 bases. The CDR3 has 15 amino acids. The germline CDR1 and CDR2 sequences are LNHDA and SQIVND (reference sequence). Unmatched junction bases numbered 3, after V lost 5 bases and J lost 4 bases. CDR3 DNA: TGTGCCAGTAGTTCCCTAGCGGGAGGCACCGGGGAGCTGTTTTTT. It codes for CASSSLAGGTGELFF.

The rearrangement links TRBV28 to TRBJ1-6; D is undetermined. The germline V gene encodes CDR1 MDHEN and CDR2 SYDVKM. The CDR3 spans 14 residues. V lost 8 bases and J lost 5, with 13 bases in between. CDR3 in DNA: TGTGCCAGCGGCGTCTACGGGAATAATTCACCCCTCCACTTT. This encodes CASGVYGNNSPLHF.

The chain uses TRBV3-1 (or the pseudogene TRBV3-2) and TRBJ2-5; 11 nucleotides line up with TRBD2. With the DNA end fitting TRBJ2-7 better, the J assignment may be wrong. The CDR3 is made up of 15 amino acids. Germline V gene data show CDR1 as LGHDT and CDR2 as YNNKEL (reference sequence). CDR3: CASSQVAGGPYEQYF. The CDR3 nucleotides read TGTGCCAGCAGCCAAGTAGCGGGAGGGCCATACGAGCAGTACTTC.

J is TRBJ2-6 and V is TRBV7-9; tentative D call: TRBD1 (5 bases). Trimming shortened V by 4 bases and J by 4 bases, and 17 bases separated the two germline ends. The CDR3 covers 17 residues. CDR1 is SEHNR and CDR2 is FQNEAQ in the germline V gene (reference sequence). CDR3 in DNA: TGTGCCAGCAGCTCCGCCCAGGGCGGTACAGGGGCCAACGTCCTGACTTTC. Protein product: CASSSAQGGTGANVLTF.

The chain is built from TRBV29-1 and TRBJ1-4; TRBD1 matches 7 bases. Germline assignment: CDR1 SQVTM and CDR2 ANQGSEA. V gave up 6 bases and J gave up 6 bases; unmatched junction bases: 4. This CDR3 has 12 residues. CDR3 coding DNA: TGCAGCGTCGGGACAGATCATGAAAAACTGTTTTTT. Translating gives CSVGTDHEKLFF. The whole variable domain, remainder taken from reference TRBV29-1 and TRBJ1-4, is SAVISQKPSRDICQRGTSLTIQCQVDSQVTMMFWYRQQPGQSLTLIATANQGSEATYESGFVIDKFPISRPNLTFSTLTVSNMSPEDSSIYLCSVGTDHEKLFFGSGTQLSVL.

The chain links TRBV4-3 to TRBJ1-5, with 10 bases fitting TRBD1. The junction had 5 bases not matched to a gene; V was cut back by 0 bases and J by 6 bases. Per germline, CDR1 LGHNA and CDR2 YSLEER. There are 16 residues in the CDR3. CDR3 region: CASSQDRTGGGQPQHF. The CDR3 DNA reads as TGCGCCAGCAGCCAAGATAGGACAGGGGGGGGTCAGCCCCAGCATTTT.

The chain uses TRBV5-1 and TRBJ2-3; tentatively, D is TRBD2 (6 bases). V shed 3 bases and J shed 4 bases, with 9 bases lying between them. The CDR3 sequence is 13 residues long. The germline V gene has CDR1 SGHRS and CDR2 YFSETQ. The CDR3 DNA sequence: TGCGCCAGCAGCTCTTTAGCGGCAGATACGCAGTATTTT. It encodes CASSSLAADTQYF. Using reference TRBV5-1 and TRBJ2-3 for the parts outside the CDR3, the full variable domain is KAGVTQTPRYLIKTRGQQVTLSCSPISGHRSVSWYQQTPGQGLQFLFEYFSETQRNKGNFPGRFSGRQFSNSRSEMNVSTLELGDSALYLCASSSLAADTQYFGPGTRLTVL.

This clone was picked up a small number of times. The chain has TRBV19 and TRBJ1-5; 8 bases match TRBD1. Germline V gives CDR1 LNHDA, CDR2 SQIVND (reference sequence). With V trimmed by 8 bases and J by 1 base, 10 bases remained unmatched. The CDR3 totals 16 residues. This chain's CDR3 is CASCDRGGWSNQPQHF. DNA of the CDR3: TGTGCCAGTTGCGACAGGGGCGGTTGGAGCAATCAGCCCCAGCATTTT.